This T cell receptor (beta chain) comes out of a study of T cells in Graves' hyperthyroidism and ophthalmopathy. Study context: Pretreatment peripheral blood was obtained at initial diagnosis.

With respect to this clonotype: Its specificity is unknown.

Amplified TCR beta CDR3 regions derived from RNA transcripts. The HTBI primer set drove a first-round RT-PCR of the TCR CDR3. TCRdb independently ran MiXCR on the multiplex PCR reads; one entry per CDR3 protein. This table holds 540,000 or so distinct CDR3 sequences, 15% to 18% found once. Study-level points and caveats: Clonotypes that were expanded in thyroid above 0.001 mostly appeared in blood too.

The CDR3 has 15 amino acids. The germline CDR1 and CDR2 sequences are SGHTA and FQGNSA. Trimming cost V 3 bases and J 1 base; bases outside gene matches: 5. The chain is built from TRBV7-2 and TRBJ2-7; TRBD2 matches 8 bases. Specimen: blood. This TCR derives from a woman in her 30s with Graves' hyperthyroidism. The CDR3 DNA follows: TGTGCCAGCAGCTTGCTACTAGCGGAGTCCTACGAGCAGTACTTC. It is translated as CASSLLLAESYEQYF.